Below, 19 T cell receptor beta chains from the same sample are listed, as sequenced in a study of Tregs in tolerant kidney transplant recipients. TCRdb's copy holds only in-frame clones and misses some; the assay was immunoSEQ multiplex PCR. Here the sample spans roughly 66,000 clones, roughly 92% being singletons. The sequenced sample was CD8+ T cells from blood, obtained before the transplant. Source of these receptors: a human donor who received a combined kidney and bone marrow transplant.

V and J are TRBV14 and TRBJ2-7, with a weak D call TRBD1 (5 bases). Deletions cut 6 bases from V and 3 bases from J, with 12 bases between. Germline V gene lookup returns CDR1 SGHDN and CDR2 FVKESK. This CDR3 region has 13 residues. CDR3 coding DNA: TGTGCCAGCAGGGCAGGGTTAGACTACGAGCAGTACTTC. Translated: CASRAGLDYEQYF.

Of note for this clone: Relative to the germline gene, one junction end is altered; a read error may explain this. The genes are TRBV19 and TRBJ2-7; 8 bases map to TRBD1. This CDR3 comprises 15 residues. Per the germline V gene, CDR1 is LNHDA and CDR2 is SQIVND (reference sequence). CDR3 protein: CASSIGQGSAYEQYF. DNA for the CDR3: TGTGCCAGCAGTATAGGACAGGGATCGGCCTACGAGCAGTACTTC. Full variable domain (missing parts from reference TRBV19 and TRBJ2-7): DGGITQSPKYLFRKEGQNVTLSCEQNLNHDAMYWYRQDPGQGLRLIYYSQIVNDFQKGDIAEGYSVSREKKESFPLTVTSAQKNPTAFYLCASSIGQGSAYEQYFGPGTRLTVT.

The chain joins TRBV7-9 to TRBJ2-7; 11 nucleotides align to TRBD1. This CDR3 region has 16 residues. Germline loops: CDR1 SEHNR, CDR2 FQNEAQ (reference sequence). The V and J ends lost 2 bases and 5 bases, in that order; junction bases with no gene match: 8. The CDR3 protein is CASSLTRTGGLNEQYF. CDR3 DNA sequence: TGTGCCAGCAGCTTAACCCGGACAGGGGGCTTAAACGAGCAGTACTTC.

The chain links TRBV9 to TRBJ1-1; no reliable D call. This CDR3 contains 12 residues. Trimming left V 4 bases short and J 1 base short, with 5 bases between. Germline V gene sequence: CDR1 SGDLS, CDR2 YYNGEE. The chain's CDR3 is CASSYGNTEAFF. CDR3 coding DNA: TGTGCCAGCAGCTACGGGAACACTGAAGCTTTCTTT.

This chain connects TRBV5-6 to TRBJ1-5, with TRBD1 matching over 9 bases. Trimming took 0 bases from V and 8 from J; bases not matched to a gene: 12. The CDR3 consists of 17 residues. Germline CDR1 SGHDT, CDR2 YYEEEE. The CDR3 nucleotides are TGTGCCAGCAGCTTGGGACAGGGGGACCCTGAGGGAGAGCCCCAGCATTTT. Its protein product is CASSLGQGDPEGEPQHF.

The CDR3: CASSLTSRVQPQHF. CDR3 sequence (DNA): TGTGCCAGCAGTTTAACCAGCCGGGTTCAGCCCCAGCATTTT. This rearrangement joins TRBV28 to TRBJ1-5, with D unresolved. Germline lookup yields CDR1 MDHEN and CDR2 SYDVKM. Trimming cost V 2 bases and J 6 bases, with 11 bases left between them. The CDR3 has 14 amino acids.

CDR3 loop: CASSYRLVPYNEQFF. Here the CDR3 DNA reads TGTGCCAGCAGCTATAGGCTAGTCCCCTACAATGAGCAGTTCTTC. The V gene is TRBV7-7, the J gene TRBJ2-1; D is ambiguous. Trimming removed 4 bases at V and 2 bases at J, with 12 bases between. Germline-derived CDR1 and CDR2 are SSHAT and FNYEAQ (reference sequence). The CDR3 covers 15 residues.

The chain carries TRBV29-1 and TRBJ2-1, with 11 bases identical to TRBD2. The junction had 10 bases not matched to a gene; V was cut back by 8 bases and J by 4 bases. This CDR3 region has 15 residues. Per the germline V gene, CDR1 is SQVTM and CDR2 is ANQGSEA. The CDR3 nucleotides are TGCAGCCTATATCCCGGGACTAGCGGTTACAATGAGCAGTTCTTC. It specifies CSLYPGTSGYNEQFF.

The genes are TRBV5-6 and TRBJ1-1, with D perhaps TRBD1 (6 bases). This CDR3 comprises 15 residues. The V end was cut by 0 bases, the J end by 4 bases, with 13 bases between. Per the germline V gene, CDR1 is SGHDT and CDR2 is YYEEEE. CDR3 region: CASSLGGQGITEAFF. In DNA form, the CDR3 reads TGTGCCAGCAGCTTGGGAGGGCAGGGGATCACTGAAGCTTTCTTT.

The chain has TRBV7-9 and TRBJ1-1; D remains ambiguous. Germline V gene lookup returns CDR1 SEHNR and CDR2 FQNEAQ (reference sequence). The CDR3 totals 12 residues. Between the trimmed V and J ends, which lost 5 bases and 1 base, there was a span of 5 bases. CDR3 sequence: CASSATNTEAFF. In nucleotides, the CDR3 is TGTGCCAGCAGCGCTACGAACACTGAAGCTTTCTTT.

The chain couples TRBV4-3 to TRBJ2-1; D is uncertain. This CDR3 region has 17 residues. Trimming removed 1 base at V and 0 bases at J, with 13 bases between. Germline V gene lookup returns CDR1 LGHNA and CDR2 YSLEER. The CDR3 coding sequence is TGCGCCAGCAGCCAAGCCCTCTCCTTTAGCTCCTACAATGAGCAGTTCTTC. Translation gives CASSQALSFSSYNEQFF.

This clone was recorded only once. This chain joins TRBV4-2 and TRBJ1-2; D unclear. This CDR3 spans 15 amino acids. V lost 1 base and J lost 4, with 13 bases in between. The germline V gene has CDR1 LGHNA and CDR2 YNFKEQ. CDR3 loop: CASSQVSQDRYGYTF. CDR3 nucleotides: TGTGCCAGCAGCCAAGTTTCGCAGGATCGCTATGGCTACACCTTC.

This chain connects TRBV5-1 to TRBJ1-4; unclear D gene. Per germline, CDR1 SGHRS and CDR2 YFSETQ. CDR3 length equals 13 residues. With 2 bases removed from V and 8 bases from J, the gap between germline ends came to 10 bases. The CDR3 here is CASSFGVGEKLFF. The CDR3 DNA sequence: TGCGCCAGCAGCTTCGGGGTTGGGGAAAAACTGTTTTTT.

The rearrangement links TRBV30 to TRBJ1-1; no clear D gene. In germline, CDR1 is GTSNPN, CDR2 SVGIG (reference sequence). This CDR3 region has 12 residues. The V and J ends lost 5 bases and 5 bases respectively, with 12 bases between them. For the CDR3, the DNA is TGTGCCTGGGGCACAGCTGGAACTGAAGCTTTCTTT. Encoded protein: CAWGTAGTEAFF.

The chain uses TRBV5-6 and TRBJ1-5; D unresolved. The CDR3 has 16 amino acids. V lost 0 bases and J lost 0, with 10 bases in between. The germline V gene encodes CDR1 SGHDT and CDR2 YYEEEE. The CDR3 coding sequence is TGTGCCAGCAGCTTGGAACGGAGGAGTAGCAATCAGCCCCAGCATTTT. Amino acid sequence: CASSLERRSSNQPQHF.

This clone came up once. In the same sample, other DNA sequences code for this CDR3. The gene calls are TRBV30 and TRBJ1-6; no clear D. Trimming removed 0 bases from V and 0 bases from J, with 6 bases in between. CDR1 GTSNPN and CDR2 SVGIG come from the germline V gene (reference sequence). CDR3 size: 15 residues. DNA of the CDR3: TGTGCCTGGAGTGTTGGGAGCTCCTATAATTCACCCCTCCACTTT. This gives the protein CAWSVGSSYNSPLHF. Combining the CDR3 with reference TRBV30 and TRBJ1-6 gives the whole variable domain SQTIHQWPATLVQPVGSPLSLECTVEGTSNPNLYWYRQAAGRGLQLLFYSVGIGQISSEVPQNLSASRPQDRQFILSSKKLLLSDSGFYLCAWSVGSSYNSPLHFGNGTRLTVT.

The J gene is TRBJ2-7, the V gene TRBV5-6, with 9 bases that match TRBD2. CDR1 is SGHDT, CDR2 YYEEEE, per germline. There are 15 residues in the CDR3. With V trimmed by 3 bases and J by 1 base, 5 bases remained unmatched. The CDR3 sequence is CASSSSGGFSYEQYF. The CDR3 region has the DNA TGTGCCAGCAGCTCCAGCGGGGGGTTTTCCTACGAGCAGTACTTC.

The table lists this clone with a count of one. The chain links TRBV19 to TRBJ2-1, with 7 nucleotides matching TRBD2. The germline V gene encodes CDR1 LNHDA and CDR2 SQIVND (reference sequence). The length of the CDR3 is 15 residues. V was clipped by 3 bases and J by 1 base; unmatched bases: 3. DNA of the CDR3: TGTGCCAGTAGTATTGGGGAGGGGTCCTACAATGAGCAGTTCTTC. This translates into CASSIGEGSYNEQFF.

The CDR3 sequence is CASSIGENDGYTF. In DNA, the CDR3 is TGTGCCAGTAGTATAGGAGAGAACGATGGCTACACCTTC. The V and J genes are TRBV19 and TRBJ1-2; the D is unclear. The CDR3 totals 13 residues. Germline V CDR1 and CDR2: LNHDA, SQIVND (reference sequence). V shed 1 base and J shed 6 bases, with 9 bases lying between them.